Listed below are T cell receptor beta chains from one sample, sequenced in a study of blood T cell repertoires in COVID-19. Sequenced by immunoSEQ multiplex PCR; TCRdb stores in-frame clones only, minus some. The table includes 200,000 to 250,000 clones, about nine tenths detected once. The material sequenced was peripheral blood. The receptors derive from a man aged 50-59 years with acute or convalescent COVID-19. Each CDR3 is given with its conserved first and last residue. A D gene is named only where the DNA matches it firmly. The size field is filled for only some rows; it gives once, few, many or a size class.

cdr3_aa	cdr3_nt	d_call	v_call	j_call	clone_size
CAISPGTANYGYTF	TGTGCCATCAGCCCCGGGACAGCTAACTATGGCTACACCTTC	TRBD1	TRBV10-3	TRBJ1-2	-
CASSPTGTPSSYNSPLHF	TGTGCCAGCAGCCCTACCGGGACACCTAGCTCCTATAATTCACCCCTCCACTTT	-	TRBV3-1/TRBV3-2	TRBJ1-6	-
CASSPGDRGRNTIYF	TGTGCCAGCAGTCCCGGGGACAGGGGGAGAAACACCATATATTTT	TRBD1	TRBV28	TRBJ1-3	-
CATSRDWSAGAGNTIYF	TGTGCCACCAGCAGAGATTGGTCTGCAGGGGCAGGAAACACCATATATTTT	-	TRBV15	TRBJ1-3	-
CASSEGASFGAEAFF	TGTGCCAGCAGTGAAGGGGCGTCCTTCGGGGCTGAAGCTTTCTTT	-	TRBV6-1	TRBJ1-1	once
CASSQLSGLSRGQFF	TGTGCCAGCAGCCAATTGTCGGGCCTATCGCGGGGGCAGTTCTTC	-	TRBV14	TRBJ2-1	-
CASSESGALRGREQYF	TGTGCCAGCAGTGAAAGCGGGGCCCTCCGGGGGCGCGAGCAGTACTTC	-	TRBV6-1	TRBJ2-7	-
CASSRQGSEETQYF	TGCGCCAGCAGCCGACAGGGATCCGAAGAGACCCAGTACTTC	TRBD1	TRBV4-1	TRBJ2-5	-
CASSWRDSTDTQYF	TGTGCCAGTAGTTGGAGGGATTCCACAGATACGCAGTATTTT	-	TRBV19	TRBJ2-3	-
CASRLDKNTEAFF	TGTGCCAGCAGGTTGGACAAGAACACTGAAGCTTTCTTT	-	TRBV2	TRBJ1-1	-
CASSLGLGRGHNNEQFF	TGTGCCAGCAGCTTGGGCCTAGGGCGGGGGCATAACAATGAGCAGTTCTTC	-	TRBV5-8	TRBJ2-1	-
CASSRIGDSYNEQFF	TGTGCCAGCTCACGTATCGGGGATTCCTACAATGAGCAGTTCTTC	-	TRBV18	TRBJ2-1	-
CASSSWGRGNTEAFF	TGTGCCAGCAGTTCCTGGGGCCGCGGGAACACTGAAGCTTTCTTT	-	TRBV27	TRBJ1-1	-
CASSQGQGNSPLHF	TGTGCCAGCAGCCAAGGACAGGGCAATTCACCCCTCCACTTT	TRBD1	TRBV3-1/TRBV3-2	TRBJ1-6	-
CASSPGYSGPSNQPQHF	TGTGCCAGCAGCCCTGGGTACAGTGGCCCTAGCAATCAGCCCCAGCATTTT	-	TRBV9	TRBJ1-5	-
CASSLGTGGGNTIYF	TGTGCCAGCAGTTTAGGGACAGGAGGAGGAAACACCATATATTTT	TRBD1	TRBV27	TRBJ1-3	-
CASSSRDTGELFF	TGTGCCAGCAGCTCGCGGGACACCGGGGAGCTGTTTTTT	-	TRBV11-3	TRBJ2-2	-
CASSPTGSYGYTF	TGTGCCAGCAGCCCCACAGGTTCCTATGGCTACACCTTC	-	TRBV7-9	TRBJ1-2	-
CASSVAGGGSPLHF	TGCGCCAGCAGTGTTGCAGGCGGGGGTTCACCCCTCCACTTT	-	TRBV10-2	TRBJ1-6	-
CATAQPGDSEKLFF	TGTGCCACCGCCCAGCCCGGGGATAGCGAAAAACTGTTTTTT	-	TRBV19	TRBJ1-4	-
CASSTSGGGGKTQYF	TGTGCCAGCAGTACTAGCGGGGGGGGCGGAAAGACCCAGTACTTC	TRBD2	TRBV6-5	TRBJ2-5	-
CASSLGQISTDTQYF	TGCGCCAGCAGCCTCGGACAGATTAGCACAGATACGCAGTATTTT	-	TRBV5-1	TRBJ2-3	-
CASSPGGEGTDTQYF	TGTGCCAGCAGTCCCGGGGGGGAGGGCACAGATACGCAGTATTTT	TRBD2	TRBV2	TRBJ2-3	-
CASSKGGQGNQPQHF	TGTGCCAGCAGCAAAGGGGGGCAGGGCAATCAGCCCCAGCATTTT	-	TRBV21-1	TRBJ1-5	-
CASSQSPGSNTEAFF	TGCGCCAGCAGTCAATCCCCGGGGTCGAACACTGAAGCTTTCTTT	-	TRBV5-1	TRBJ1-1	-
CASTHNEKLFF	TGTGCCAGCACCCATAATGAAAAACTGTTTTTT	-	TRBV12-3/TRBV12-4	TRBJ1-4	-
CASSPRGSGGTFRSYNEQFF	TGTGCCAGTAGTCCCCGGGGTAGCGGGGGGACCTTTCGCTCCTACAATGAGCAGTTCTTC	TRBD2	TRBV19	TRBJ2-1	-
CASSSNRARGETQYF	TGTGCCAGCAGCTCCAACAGGGCGAGGGGGGAGACCCAGTACTTC	-	TRBV7-2	TRBJ2-5	few
CASSPEGTGAEKLFF	TGTGCCAGCAGCCCAGAAGGGACAGGGGCTGAAAAACTGTTTTTT	TRBD1	TRBV4-2	TRBJ1-4	-
CASSFYRGDEKLFF	TGTGCCAGCAGTTTTTACAGGGGGGACGAAAAACTGTTTTTT	TRBD1	TRBV6-6	TRBJ1-4	-
CASSVRGGGGYGYTF	TGTGCCAGCAGTGTTCGGGGTGGGGGCGGCTATGGCTACACCTTC	-	TRBV2	TRBJ1-2	-
CAINPGQGIEETQYF	TGTGCCATCAACCCGGGACAGGGAATCGAAGAGACCCAGTACTTC	TRBD1	TRBV10-3	TRBJ2-5	-
CASSGGQGNSPLHF	TGCGCCAGCAGCGGGGGACAGGGGAATTCACCCCTCCACTTT	TRBD1	TRBV5-1	TRBJ1-6	-
CASSLVRDYGYTF	TGTGCCAGCAGTTTAGTGCGGGACTATGGCTACACCTTC	-	TRBV27	TRBJ1-2	-
CASGVGTGGPGEQFF	TGTGCTAGTGGTGTCGGGACAGGAGGCCCCGGGGAGCAGTTCTTC	TRBD1	TRBV12-5	TRBJ2-1	-
CASSSDRNVQYF	TGTGCCAGCTCATCGGACAGGAATGTTCAGTACTTC	TRBD1	TRBV18	TRBJ2-4	-
CASSPGHLYNSPLHF	TGTGCCAGCAGCCCAGGACACCTTTATAATTCACCCCTCCACTTT	-	TRBV9	TRBJ1-6	-
CASSQGQGDEQFF	TGTGCCAGCAGCCAGGGACAGGGCGATGAGCAGTTCTTC	TRBD1	TRBV3-1/TRBV3-2	TRBJ2-1	-
CASSLRGGETQYF	TGCGCCAGCAGCTTGAGGGGGGGAGAGACCCAGTACTTC	-	TRBV5-1	TRBJ2-5	-
CATASGAAPTGELFF	TGTGCCACCGCGAGCGGGGCCGCCCCCACCGGGGAGCTGTTTTTT	TRBD2	TRBV19	TRBJ2-2	-
CASSWGRGGHEQYF	TGTGCCAGCAGTTGGGGAAGAGGGGGACACGAGCAGTACTTC	-	TRBV6-5	TRBJ2-7	-
CASSPGSSYNEQFF	TGTGCCAGCTCACCGGGGAGCTCCTACAATGAGCAGTTCTTC	-	TRBV18	TRBJ2-1	few
CASSILGRGGYTF	TGTGCCAGTAGTATATTGGGCAGGGGTGGCTACACCTTC	-	TRBV19	TRBJ1-2	-
CASSQTSQMTSLNTEAFF	TGCGCCAGCAGCCAAACATCACAAATGACAAGCCTGAACACTGAAGCTTTCTTT	-	TRBV4-1	TRBJ1-1	-
CASSLDRVSYNEQFF	TGTGCCAGCAGCTTGGACAGGGTCTCCTACAATGAGCAGTTCTTC	-	TRBV5-4	TRBJ2-1	-
CASSRGQGLSYEQYF	TGCGCCAGCAGCCGAGGACAGGGGCTCAGCTACGAGCAGTACTTC	TRBD1	TRBV4-1	TRBJ2-7	-
CASSVTVRAGSTDTQYF	TGTGCCAGCAGCGTCACGGTGCGGGCGGGATCCACAGATACGCAGTATTTT	-	TRBV9	TRBJ2-3	once
CSGGTEVYGYTF	TGCAGCGGAGGGACAGAAGTTTATGGCTACACCTTC	TRBD1	TRBV29-1	TRBJ1-2	-
CASSFLAGGHYEQYF	TGCGCCAGCAGCTTCTTAGCGGGGGGACATTACGAGCAGTACTTC	TRBD2	TRBV5-1	TRBJ2-7	-
CSASGQEDSNQPQHF	TGCAGTGCTAGTGGACAGGAGGATAGCAATCAGCCCCAGCATTTT	TRBD1	TRBV20-1	TRBJ1-5	-
CASSPSGVLRSNEQYF	TGTGCCAGCAGTCCATCAGGGGTCCTAAGGTCTAACGAGCAGTACTTC	-	TRBV7-9	TRBJ2-7	-
CASSLTGGDYGNQPQHF	TGCGCCAGCAGCTTGACAGGGGGCGATTACGGCAATCAGCCCCAGCATTTT	TRBD1	TRBV5-1	TRBJ1-5	-